This is a list of T cell receptor beta chains from one sample in a study of blood T cells in healthy people across ages. Via MiXCR, TCRdb re-called the 5' RACE reads, giving one row per CDR3 protein. The sample records approximately 1.5 million distinct CDR3 sequences, around 36% being singletons. Material: blood. The receptors here all came from a woman under 40 in good health. CDR3s leave out the opening cysteine and the closing phenylalanine or tryptophan.

V gene | CDR3 protein
TRBV3-1 | ASSPPDRTYNEQF
TRBV12-3/TRBV12-4 | ASSLGLDPF
TRBV6-2/TRBV6-3 | ASSITGTGGVNEQF
TRBV2 | ASSSGSNTYEQY
TRBV21-1 | ASKDGKNTEAF
TRBV7-9 | ASSLGTGGTNEKLF
TRBV6-1 | ASSDWGESSTDTQY
TRBV7-2 | ASSLVRGAYSYEQY
TRBV3-1 | ASSPKLGDGYT
TRBV29-1 | SVVVVLNAEAF
TRBV27 | AGSSLYAERSEQY